A single sample gave rise to the 21 T cell receptor beta chains below, sequenced in a study of blood T cell repertoires in COVID-19. Assay used: immunoSEQ multiplex PCR; TCRdb lists only in-frame clones, some missing. The sample has tens of thousands of clones; about nine tenths are singletons. Sequenced input: peripheral blood. These receptors were obtained from a woman of 80 years or more with acute or convalescent COVID-19.

V and J are TRBV30 and TRBJ1-3; 9 nucleotides line up with TRBD1. There are 13 residues in the CDR3. CDR1 is GTSNPN, CDR2 SVGIG, per germline (reference sequence). V gave up 7 bases and J gave up 0 bases; unmatched junction bases: 1. In nucleotides, the CDR3 is TGTGCCTCGACAGGGGGCTCTGGAAACACCATATATTTT. Its protein is CASTGGSGNTIYF.

The chain recombines TRBV24-1 with TRBJ2-3; perhaps TRBD2 as D (5 bases). CDR1 and CDR2 from the germline V gene are KGHDR and SFDVKD. There are 16 residues in the CDR3. The ends were cut back, 1 base at V and 6 bases at J, with 16 bases in the middle. CDR3 loop: CATSDLGLAGVDTQYF. Written as DNA, the CDR3 is TGTGCCACCAGTGATTTAGGCCTGGCCGGGGTGGATACGCAGTATTTT.

The CDR3 loop is CASSESRGLEAFF. The CDR3 bases are TGTGCCAGCAGTGAATCCAGGGGGTTGGAAGCTTTCTTT. The genes are TRBV6-1 and TRBJ1-1; 7 bases are a match to TRBD1. The V gene end was trimmed by 2 bases and the J gene end by 8 bases; junction bases not matched to a gene: 5. The V gene's germline CDR1 is MNHNS and CDR2 SASEGT. The CDR3 is 13 residues long.

Only a few counts were recorded for this clone. The chain is built from TRBV7-9 and TRBJ1-2, with TRBD1 identical over 10 bases. The CDR3 has 16 amino acids. Germline CDR1 reads SEHNR; CDR2 reads FQNEAQ (reference sequence). The ends lost 1 base at V and 8 bases at J; junction bases unmatched: 10. Written as DNA, the CDR3 is TGTGCCAGCAGCTTAGAGGCCGGGACAGGGGCTGTCGGCTACACCTTC. Its protein product is CASSLEAGTGAVGYTF.

J is TRBJ2-6 and V is TRBV7-3; D remains unclear. Germline assignment: CDR1 SGHTA and CDR2 FQGTGA. The CDR3 runs 15 residues. Trimming pared 2 bases from V and 0 bases from J, leaving 5 bases between. CDR3 amino acids: CASSLWSSGANVLTF. In DNA, the CDR3 is TGTGCCAGCAGCTTATGGAGCTCTGGGGCCAACGTCCTGACTTTC. The variable domain in full, completed from reference TRBV7-3 and TRBJ2-6, reads GAGVSQTPSNKVTEKGKYVELRCDPISGHTALYWYRQSLGQGPEFLIYFQGTGAADDSGLPNDRFFAVRPEGSVSTLKIQRTERGDSAVYLCASSLWSSGANVLTFGAGSRLTVL.

The CDR3 region is CASSPGTDYGYTF. As DNA, the CDR3 is TGTGCCAGCTCACCAGGGACAGATTATGGCTACACCTTC. The chain links TRBV18 to TRBJ1-2; 7 bases align to TRBD1. The CDR3 runs to 13 residues. V lost 2 bases to trimming and J lost 5 bases; unmatched junction nucleotides: 2. CDR1 is KGHSH and CDR2 is LQKENI in the germline V gene.

This chain joins TRBV21-1 and TRBJ2-1; whether TRBD2, the table's D call, matches the DNA was not checked. TRBV21-1 is given as a pseudogene. This CDR3 comprises 17 residues. The CDR3 DNA sequence: TGTGCCGACCGCGCTCGACTAGCGGGAGAGATTTTCCATGAGCAGTTCTTC. Its protein product is CADRARLAGEIFHEQFF.

Here the CDR3 reads CASSLNSLLSSYNSPLHF. In nucleotides, the CDR3 is TGTGCCAGCAGTTTAAACAGCTTACTCAGCTCCTATAATTCACCCCTCCACTTT. The chain carries TRBV27 and TRBJ1-6; D gene ambiguous. This CDR3 is built from 18 residues. Germline CDR1 is MNHEY and CDR2 is SMNVEV (reference sequence). Between the trimmed V and J ends, which lost 2 bases and 0 bases, there was a span of 14 bases.

The chain combines TRBV2 with TRBJ1-1; 7 bases are a match to TRBD1. J gave up 10 bases and V 6 bases, and 17 bases lay outside the gene matches. The V gene's germline CDR1 is SNHLY and CDR2 FYNNEI. CDR3 size: 15 residues. CDR3 sequence reads: CASSDDPNQGEGAFF. CDR3 sequence (DNA): TGTGCCAGCAGCGATGATCCCAACCAGGGGGAAGGAGCTTTCTTT.

The chain links TRBV28 to TRBJ2-3; 9 nucleotides agree with TRBD2. Germline CDR1 and CDR2: MDHEN and SYDVKM. The ends lost 5 bases at V and 8 bases at J; junction bases unmatched: 8. The CDR3 has 14 residues. CDR3 sequence reads: CASSAGTSRVTQYF. CDR3 nucleotide sequence: TGTGCCAGCAGTGCCGGGACTAGCAGGGTTACGCAGTATTTT.

Regarding this clone: Other DNA sequences in this sample translate to the same CDR3. The rearrangement joins TRBV7-8 to TRBJ1-1; TRBD1 aligns across 7 bases. The V and J ends lost 2 bases and 5 bases, in that order; junction bases with no gene match: 2. The CDR3 extends over 13 amino acids. Germline V CDR1 and CDR2: SGHVS, FQNEAQ. The CDR3 DNA sequence: TGTGCCAGCAGCTTAACAGGGGAGACTGAAGCTTTCTTT. It translates to CASSLTGETEAFF.

The V gene is TRBV6-1, the J gene TRBJ2-3, with D possibly being TRBD1 (6 bases). Germline assignment: CDR1 MNHNS and CDR2 SASEGT. Between the trimmed V and J ends, which lost 1 base and 4 bases, there was a span of 9 bases. The CDR3 consists of 14 residues. CDR3 protein: CASSEVWGPDTQYF. The CDR3 bases are TGTGCCAGCAGTGAAGTCTGGGGGCCAGATACGCAGTATTTT.

This rearrangement joins TRBV2 to TRBJ1-2; D may be TRBD1 (5 bases). Germline-derived CDR1 and CDR2 are SNHLY and FYNNEI. Trimming shortened V by 7 bases and J by 8 bases, and 17 bases separated the two germline ends. This CDR3 has 13 residues. The CDR3 here is CASKGHRSGGYTF. The CDR3 DNA sequence: TGTGCCAGCAAGGGCCACAGGTCCGGAGGCTACACCTTC.

The chain joins TRBV7-9 to TRBJ1-1; D possibly corresponds to TRBD1 (5 bases). V was cut by 2 bases and J by 1 base, with 8 bases left in between. Germline-derived CDR1 and CDR2 are SEHNR and FQNEAQ (reference sequence). The CDR3 has 14 amino acids. The CDR3, as DNA: TGTGCCAGCAGCTTAACAGGACGGAACACTGAAGCTTTCTTT. Its protein product is CASSLTGRNTEAFF.

The chain carries TRBV19 and TRBJ2-3; 13 nucleotides match TRBD2. Germline CDR1 is LNHDA and CDR2 is SQIVND (reference sequence). V shed 10 bases and J 2 bases; nucleotides not matched to a gene: 6. The CDR3 runs to 15 residues. The CDR3 loop is CAIRTSGSPTDTQYF. Written as DNA, the CDR3 is TGTGCCATCCGGACTAGCGGGAGCCCCACAGATACGCAGTATTTT.

V gene TRBV18 combines with J gene TRBJ2-2; D might be TRBD1 (6 bases). The CDR3 has 15 residues. V shed 4 bases and J shed 4 bases, with 13 bases lying between them. Germline V gene lookup returns CDR1 KGHSH and CDR2 LQKENI. CDR3 DNA: TGTGCCAGCTCACGGAACGGACAGCGCACCGGGGAGCTGTTTTTT. This encodes CASSRNGQRTGELFF.

The table lists this clone with a count of one. The chain is built from TRBV18 and TRBJ2-1, with TRBD1 matching 10 bases. The germline V gene encodes CDR1 KGHSH and CDR2 LQKENI. V lost 3 bases, J lost 5 bases, and 4 bases stayed unmatched. The CDR3 consists of 15 residues. CDR3 DNA sequence: TGTGCCAGCTCACCCCTCGGGACAGGGGACAATGAGCAGTTCTTC. It specifies CASSPLGTGDNEQFF. The full variable domain, with the rest looked up from reference TRBV18 and TRBJ2-1, is NAGVMQNPRHLVRRRGQEARLRCSPMKGHSHVYWYRQLPEEGLKFMVYLQKENIIDESGMPKERFSAEFPKEGPSILRIQQVVRGDSAAYFCASSPLGTGDNEQFFGPGTRLTVL.

This chain connects TRBV6-6 to TRBJ1-2, with 7 bases lining up with TRBD1. This CDR3 has 13 amino acids. J lost 3 bases, V lost 9 bases, and 7 bases had no gene match. CDR1 and CDR2 (germline): MNHNY, SVGAGI (reference sequence). CDR3 protein: CASGDSSHYGYTF. CDR3 nucleotides: TGTGCCAGTGGGGACAGTTCTCACTATGGCTACACCTTC.

The gene calls are TRBV28 and TRBJ1-1, with a possible D match to TRBD1 (6 bases). CDR3 length equals 16 residues. Germline CDR1 and CDR2: MDHEN and SYDVKM. Trimming took off 2 bases at V and 4 bases at J, with 17 bases between the two ends. The CDR3 coding sequence is TGTGCCAGCAGTTTACAGTACTACAGGGTTTCCACTGAAGCTTTCTTT. This encodes CASSLQYYRVSTEAFF.

This chain links TRBV30 with TRBJ1-2; the D is unclear. The germline CDR1 and CDR2 sequences are GTSNPN and SVGIG (reference sequence). Trimming shortened V by 0 bases and J by 6 bases, and 5 bases separated the two germline ends. CDR3 length: 11 amino acids. The CDR3 region has the DNA TGTGCCTGGAGTGTACTTCATGGCTACACCTTC. Amino acids: CAWSVLHGYTF. Full variable domain (remainder filled in from reference TRBV30 and TRBJ1-2): SQTIHQWPATLVQPVGSPLSLECTVEGTSNPNLYWYRQAAGRGLQLLFYSVGIGQISSEVPQNLSASRPQDRQFILSSKKLLLSDSGFYLCAWSVLHGYTFGSGTRLTVV.

This chain uses TRBV29-1 with TRBJ1-1; D gene ambiguous. Trimming removed 4 bases from V and 0 bases from J, with 6 bases in between. CDR3 length: 12 residues. CDR1 is SQVTM and CDR2 is ANQGSEA in the germline V gene. The CDR3 sequence is CSVGRMNTEAFF. The CDR3 nucleotides read TGCAGCGTTGGGCGGATGAACACTGAAGCTTTCTTT.